A single sample is the source of the 14 T cell receptor beta chains below, sequenced in a study of cytomegalovirus exposure and HLA in healthy donors. PCR was performed using 60 Vbeta and 13 Jbeta primers. This table comes from immunoSEQ multiplex PCR, and its TCRdb copy is limited to in-frame clones, with some not included. In the table there are roughly 110,000 clones, approximately 84% of which are singletons. Sequences were obtained from PBMCs. Receptor source: a man aged 30 to 45 in good health and CMV-seronegative.

The V call is TRBV10-1, the J call TRBJ2-5; maybe TRBD2 (6 bases). This CDR3 is built from 16 residues. Germline CDR1 WNHNN, CDR2 SYGVQD (reference sequence). The V and J ends lost 2 bases and 4 bases respectively, with 17 bases between them. The CDR3: CASSEELVRRGETQYF. The CDR3, as DNA: TGCGCCAGCAGTGAGGAACTAGTCCGGAGGGGAGAGACCCAGTACTTC.

This clone was counted once. Other DNA sequences from this sample encode an identical CDR3 as well. The CDR3 region is CAAWGRASSNQPQHF. For the CDR3, the DNA is TGTGCTGCGTGGGGGAGGGCCTCTAGCAATCAGCCCCAGCATTTT. This rearrangement joins TRBV28 to TRBJ1-5; tentatively, D is TRBD1 (5 bases). CDR1 and CDR2 (germline): MDHEN, SYDVKM. CDR3 length: 15 amino acids.

V is TRBV27 and J is TRBJ2-1, with TRBD2 matching over 11 bases. Germline CDR1 is MNHEY and CDR2 is SMNVEV (reference sequence). This CDR3 region has 14 residues. V lost 7 bases and J lost 3; bases outside the gene matches: 2. CDR3 region: CASKLAGDYNEQFF. DNA for the CDR3: TGTGCCAGCAAACTAGCGGGGGACTACAATGAGCAGTTCTTC.

This clone was counted a single time. The CDR3 DNA reads as TGTGCCAGCACTGGACTAGCGGGGCCCACAGATACGCAGTATTTT. As protein: CASTGLAGPTDTQYF. The V and J genes are TRBV6-4 and TRBJ2-3; TRBD2 aligns across 12 bases. V dropped 7 bases and J dropped 2; count of bases not matched to a gene: 4. The germline V gene encodes CDR1 MRHNA and CDR2 SNTAGT. The CDR3 has 15 amino acids.

This clone was seen just once. The chain links TRBV27 to TRBJ2-7, with 15 bases that match TRBD2. V trimming: 3 bases; J trimming: 2 bases; junction bases outside the gene matches: 14. There are 20 residues in the CDR3. Germline V gene sequence: CDR1 MNHEY, CDR2 SMNVEV (reference sequence). In DNA, the CDR3 is TGTGCCAGCAGTTTTGGACACCCGGGACTAGCGGGAGGACTCACCTACGAGCAGTACTTC. This sequence encodes CASSFGHPGLAGGLTYEQYF.

In its sample, this clone was seen once. The identical CDR3 is also encoded by other nucleotide sequences in the sample. The gene calls are TRBV5-1 and TRBJ1-4; D gene uncertain. CDR1 is SGHRS and CDR2 is YFSETQ in the germline V gene. Trimming removed 0 bases from V and 7 bases from J, with 4 bases in between. CDR3 length: 12 amino acids. Written as DNA, the CDR3 is TGCGCCAGCAGCTTGGACAGTGAAAAACTGTTTTTT. Encoded protein: CASSLDSEKLFF.

The chain uses TRBV27 and TRBJ1-1, with TRBD1 as a possible D gene (5 bases). The CDR3 length is 13 residues. Trimming removed 5 bases at V and 2 bases at J, with 9 bases between. Germline CDR1 is MNHEY and CDR2 is SMNVEV (reference sequence). The CDR3 coding sequence is TGTGCCAGCAGTCAGGACACAAACACTGAAGCTTTCTTT. Translated: CASSQDTNTEAFF.

This chain links TRBV7-8 with TRBJ1-1; tentatively, D is TRBD1 (5 bases). This CDR3 has 14 residues. Trimming left V 1 base short and J 5 bases short, with 11 bases between. CDR1 and CDR2 from the germline V gene are SGHVS and FQNEAQ. This chain's CDR3 is CASSLEEGRTEAFF. DNA of the CDR3: TGTGCCAGCAGCTTAGAAGAGGGGAGGACTGAAGCTTTCTTT.

This clone appeared a single time. V and J are TRBV2 and TRBJ1-6; 7 bases agree with TRBD1. V was clipped by 6 bases and J by 1 base; unmatched bases: 12. Germline CDR1 is SNHLY and CDR2 is FYNNEI. The CDR3 contains 18 residues. CDR3 residues: CASRPTGATGSYNSPLHF. CDR3 nucleotide sequence: TGTGCCAGCAGGCCTACAGGGGCGACGGGATCCTATAATTCACCCCTCCACTTT.

This chain's CDR3 is CASSPNAGDYGYTF. For the CDR3, the DNA is TGTGCCAGCAGCCCGAATGCAGGGGACTATGGCTACACCTTC. The gene calls are TRBV7-6 and TRBJ1-2, with D possibly matching TRBD1 (6 bases). V gave up 5 bases and J gave up 3 bases, with 13 bases separating them. The CDR3 contains 14 residues. Germline V lookup: CDR1 SGHVS, CDR2 FNYEAQ.

This chain connects TRBV6-1 to TRBJ2-7; 7 nucleotides line up with TRBD1. Losses at the gene ends were 4 bases for V and 7 bases for J; bases not matched to a gene: 10. Germline CDR1 reads MNHNS; CDR2 reads SASEGT. The CDR3 runs to 14 residues. The CDR3 loop is CASSARQGVGEQYF. The CDR3 DNA is TGTGCCAGCAGTGCTCGGCAGGGGGTAGGGGAGCAGTACTTC.

This clone is a singleton in its sample. J is TRBJ1-1 and V is TRBV10-1; TRBD1 matches at 7 bases. Unmatched junction bases numbered 10, after V lost 4 bases and J lost 8 bases. CDR3 length equals 14 residues. The germline V gene encodes CDR1 WNHNN and CDR2 SYGVQD (reference sequence). CDR3 in amino acids: CASSGSTGAREAFF. The CDR3 coding sequence is TGCGCCAGCAGTGGATCAACAGGGGCAAGAGAAGCTTTCTTT.

This rearrangement joins TRBV4-2 to TRBJ2-7, with D hard to call. This CDR3 has 12 residues. V was clipped by 5 bases and J by 0 bases, with 5 bases between them. Germline V gives CDR1 LGHNA, CDR2 YNFKEQ. The CDR3 region has the DNA TGTGCCAGCAGCAAGAGCTCCTACGAGCAGTACTTC. It translates to CASSKSSYEQYF.

The chain employs TRBV10-1 and TRBJ2-2; a possible D gene is TRBD1 (7 bases). This CDR3 is built from 14 residues. The germline V and J ends were trimmed by 5 bases and 6 bases, with 13 bases remaining between them. Germline assignment: CDR1 WNHNN and CDR2 SYGVQD (reference sequence). CDR3 region: CASSRQGGPGELFF. The CDR3 DNA is TGCGCCAGCAGTAGACAGGGAGGTCCCGGGGAGCTGTTTTTT.